This paragraph covers one T cell receptor (beta chain) sequence. Staining for CD45RO/CCR7/CD25/CD127/CD95/CD27 allowed sorting of CD4+ naive, central memory, regulatory and stem cell-like memory cells. Per the germline V gene, CDR1 is SGHVS and CDR2 is FQNEAQ. The CDR3 has 15 amino acids. With V trimmed by 5 bases and J by 4 bases, 9 bases remained unmatched. This sample is part of a study of beta chain features in type 1 diabetes. The study reverse transcribed the entire isolated RNA, so it sequenced expressed TCRB transcripts. The data were produced by immunoSEQ multiplex PCR, yet TCRdb's version contains in-frame clones alone and is incomplete. This table has about 150,000 clones, less than 9.5% appearing once.

This chain connects TRBV7-8 to TRBJ2-5; 8 bases line up with TRBD1. The sample consisted of central memory CD4+ T cells from blood. The clonotype was recovered from a man younger than 35 in good health. The CDR3 nucleotides are TGTGCCAGCAGCCCAAGACAGGGGAAAGGAGAGACCCAGTACTTC. Translating it yields CASSPRQGKGETQYF.